In this sample, the clone carrying this T cell receptor (beta chain) turned up a few times. Its antigen is not known. With 60 Vbeta and 13 Jbeta primers, the PCR was carried out. Repertoires were generated with immunoSEQ multiplex PCR, while TCRdb's copy carries only in-frame clones and drops some. The sample includes some 120,000 clones, 70% to 90% of them seen just once. Germline CDR1 reads SGHDT; CDR2 reads YYEEEE. The V gene end was trimmed by 1 base and the J gene end by 1 base; junction bases not matched to a gene: 8. The CDR3 is made up of 18 amino acids. This sample is drawn from a study of cytomegalovirus exposure and HLA in healthy donors. Study-level results: It was confirmed in vitro that a few of the CMV-associated chains were specific for CMV antigens.

The receptor comes from a middle-aged man in good health and CMV-seronegative. V and J are TRBV5-6 and TRBJ2-6; the match to TRBD1 covers 7 bases. Sequencing used PBMCs. The CDR3 region is CASSLPTGITSGANVLTF. CDR3 coding DNA: TGTGCCAGCAGCTTGCCGACAGGGATAACATCTGGGGCCAACGTCCTGACTTTC.